This T cell receptor (beta chain) was retrieved from a study of cytomegalovirus exposure and HLA in healthy donors. Overall study results and limits: The authors assumed roughly uniform sequencing depth across donors for presence/absence analyses.

PCR employed 60 Vbeta and 13 Jbeta primers. Data came from immunoSEQ multiplex PCR; TCRdb stores just in-frame clones and leaves some out. The data hold about 140,000 clones, with roughly 85% observed a single time. The CDR3 runs to 14 residues. V dropped 5 bases and J dropped 3 bases, with 13 bases sitting between them. Germline lookup yields CDR1 MGHDK and CDR2 SYGVNS. Remarks on this clone: What it binds is unknown.

Material for sequencing was PBMCs. The clonotype originates from a man aged 35-49 years in good health and CMV-seropositive. The J gene is TRBJ1-2, the V gene TRBV25-1, with D perhaps TRBD1 (6 bases). CDR3 loop: CASSPSTGYYGYTF. In DNA, the CDR3 is TGTGCCAGCAGTCCTAGCACAGGGTACTATGGCTACACCTTC.